Each of the 5 T cell receptor beta chains below was sequenced from the same sample in a study of a mutant IDH1 vaccine in newly diagnosed glioma. Time point here: week 35, safety follow-up. Doses comprised 300 ug of mutant IDH1 20-mer peptide each, plus topical imiquimod. Only in-frame clones appear in the TCRdb table, and some are missing; sequencing was by immunoSEQ multiplex PCR. The sample lists 25,000 to 30,000 clones; about four fifths were seen once. These TCRs' antigens remain unknown. Specimen: PBMCs, collected from a glioma patient whose treatment included an IDH1 peptide vaccine. Receptors were obtained from a man in his fifties or sixties with glioma.

J is TRBJ1-4 and V is TRBV29-1; 7 bases map to TRBD1. J was trimmed by 7 bases and V by 4 bases; bases with no gene match: 6. Germline V CDR1 and CDR2: SQVTM, ANQGSEA. The CDR3 totals 13 residues. CDR3 region: CSVGRGRGEKLFF. The CDR3 nucleotides read TGCAGCGTTGGTAGGGGGCGCGGTGAAAAACTGTTTTTT.

The gene calls are TRBV9 and TRBJ2-7; 9 bases match TRBD1. V lost 0 bases to trimming and J lost 2 bases; unmatched junction nucleotides: 3. This CDR3 comprises 15 residues. The germline gives CDR1 SGDLS, CDR2 YYNGEE. CDR3 sequence reads: CASSVGTGVAYEQYF. The DNA for the CDR3 is TGTGCCAGCAGCGTAGGGACAGGGGTCGCCTACGAGCAGTACTTC.

The chain carries TRBV6-1 and TRBJ2-5; 7 nucleotides match TRBD2. CDR3 length: 14 amino acids. Germline V CDR1 and CDR2: MNHNS, SASEGT. Trimming cost V 4 bases and J 5 bases; bases outside gene matches: 7. The CDR3 sequence is CASSATNGGETQYF. CDR3 nucleotide sequence: TGTGCCAGCAGTGCCACCAACGGGGGGGAGACCCAGTACTTC.

The chain has TRBV27 and TRBJ1-1, with 8 bases matching TRBD1. J was trimmed by 8 bases and V by 10 bases; bases with no gene match: 3. Germline V gene sequence: CDR1 MNHEY, CDR2 SMNVEV (reference sequence). This CDR3 spans 10 amino acids. Here the CDR3 reads CANRTGEAFF. The CDR3 DNA is TGTGCCAACCGGACAGGGGAAGCTTTCTTT.

The rearrangement joins TRBV2 to TRBJ2-7; tentative D call: TRBD2 (6 bases). Germline V lookup: CDR1 SNHLY, CDR2 FYNNEI. CDR3 length: 13 amino acids. The V end lost 6 bases, the J end lost 2 bases, and 11 bases lay between the germline ends. The CDR3 loop is CASRGTSTYEQYF. DNA for the CDR3: TGTGCCAGCAGGGGGACTTCTACCTACGAGCAGTACTTC.